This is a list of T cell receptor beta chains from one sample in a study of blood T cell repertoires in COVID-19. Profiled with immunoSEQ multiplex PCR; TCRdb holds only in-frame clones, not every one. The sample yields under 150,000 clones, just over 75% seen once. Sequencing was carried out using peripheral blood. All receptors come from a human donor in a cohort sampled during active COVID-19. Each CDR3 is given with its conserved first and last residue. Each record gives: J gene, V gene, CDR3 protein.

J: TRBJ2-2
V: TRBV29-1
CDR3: CSVPGLAGGNTGELFF

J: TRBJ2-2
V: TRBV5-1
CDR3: CASSYGGGGANTGELFF

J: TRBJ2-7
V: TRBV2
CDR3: CASSDRDRVGEQYF

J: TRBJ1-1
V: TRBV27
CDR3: CASSWGKPTEAFF

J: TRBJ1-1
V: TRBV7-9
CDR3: CASSLDRPIPFF

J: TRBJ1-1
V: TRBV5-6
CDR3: CASSPDPETEAFF

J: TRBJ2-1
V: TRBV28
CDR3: CASTEGDRDPYNEQFF

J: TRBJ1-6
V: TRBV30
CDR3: CAWNPTANSPLHF

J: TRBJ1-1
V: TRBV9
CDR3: CASSHRQGMNTEAFF

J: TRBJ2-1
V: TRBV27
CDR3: CASSLFGAPEQFF

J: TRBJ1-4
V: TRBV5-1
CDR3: CASSPGQPNEKLFF

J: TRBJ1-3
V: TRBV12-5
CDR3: CASGRTGSGGNTIYF

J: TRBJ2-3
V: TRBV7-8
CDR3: CASSFRASGGPLTDTQYF

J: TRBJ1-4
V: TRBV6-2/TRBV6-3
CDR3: CASSPRETGNEKLFF

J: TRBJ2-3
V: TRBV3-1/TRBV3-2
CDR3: CASSQERVGGSLTDTQYF

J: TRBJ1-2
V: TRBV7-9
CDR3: CASSTPGQPLSRGYTF

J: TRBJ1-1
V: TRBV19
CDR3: CASNTLGSVGEAFF

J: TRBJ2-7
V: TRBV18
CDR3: CASSPTVTYEQYF

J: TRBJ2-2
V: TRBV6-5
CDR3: CATGLAGAGELFF

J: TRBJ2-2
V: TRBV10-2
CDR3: CASRAGGTGELFF

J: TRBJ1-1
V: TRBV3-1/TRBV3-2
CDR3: CASSYGTGATEAFF

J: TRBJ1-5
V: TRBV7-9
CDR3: CASSKQGGWEPQHF

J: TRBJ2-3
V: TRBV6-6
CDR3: CASSYPAQGGPDTQYF

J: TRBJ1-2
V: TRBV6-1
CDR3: CASSERGLGEGYTF

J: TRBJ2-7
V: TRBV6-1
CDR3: CASSDDTPDIDSYEQYF

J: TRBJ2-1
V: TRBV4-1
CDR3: CASSQQHGTPYNEQFF

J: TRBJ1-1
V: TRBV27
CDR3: CASSLGLSHTEAFF

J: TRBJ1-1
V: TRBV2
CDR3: CASSATTGATEAFF

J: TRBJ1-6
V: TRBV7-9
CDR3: CASSLATDSPLHF

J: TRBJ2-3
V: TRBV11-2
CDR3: CASSRTGLSTDTQYF

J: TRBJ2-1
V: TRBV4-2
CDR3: CASSLGLRGNEQFF

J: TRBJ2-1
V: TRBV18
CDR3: CASSPPTMKANEQFF

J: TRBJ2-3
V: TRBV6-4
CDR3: CASSGASGGGTDTQYF

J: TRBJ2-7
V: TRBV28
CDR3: CASSLLVRDRVGHEQYF

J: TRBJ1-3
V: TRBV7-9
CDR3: CASSLGSARSGNTIYF